Included here is one T cell receptor (beta chain) sequence, with context. Its specific antigen is unknown. No much larger clonotype is one base removed from it; base qualities were not supplied. This sample is drawn from a study of persistence of HIV-infected CD4 T cells (TCRdb year 2020). Regarding the study in general: CMV- and HIV-1 Gag-responding CD4+ T cells were isolated from ART-treated individuals so that antigen-driven clonal expansion of HIV-1-infected cells could be examined. The median time the participants had spent on suppressive ART was approximately eight years. Peripheral blood samples of up to about 200 mL were collected at multiple time points, except for a couple of participants, who underwent leukapheresis at a single time point. The clonality of all cells in each sorted population was assessed by TCRbeta sequencing, whereas the clonality of infected cells was assessed by proviral sequencing. The TCR cluster analysis across participants included roughly 8 participants for CMV and 6 or 7 participants for Gag. Overall results and qualifications from the work: Bulk TCR analyses could not be restricted to the rare CMV-responding cells that actually carried HIV-1 proviruses. Only a small number of individuals took part in the study, and the range of antigens tested was limited. Enrichment of degenerate expanded CDR3beta sequences was found in antigen-responding cells, suggesting convergent selection of CD4+ responses to CMV and Gag. Within the same sorted populations, TCR oligoclonality correlated with proviral oligoclonality. TCRbeta richness in CMV- and Gag-responding cells was significantly lower than in anti-CD3/anti-CD28-responding cells; CMV-responding cells had higher oligoclonality than CD3/CD28-stimulated and Gag-responding cells.

The CDR3 spans 14 residues, from the cysteine through the phenylalanine. Only the CDR3 region is kept as DNA, spanning 42 bases read in frame from base 1. The V and J ends are trimmed by 1 base and 0 bases, leaving 8 bases between them. The germline V gene encodes CDR1 SGDLS and CDR2 YYNGEE. This sample's treatment or condition label indicates: suppressive antiretroviral therapy. Cells were stimulated with lysates of CMV-infected fibroblasts at around 10 ug/mL. Nonresponding CD40L-negative CD69-negative CD45RO-high memory CD4+ T cells were sorted as memory populations depleted of antigen-responding cells. HIV-1-infected adults in whom suppressive ART had been started during chronic infection were enrolled as participants. For at least 4 years, the participants' plasma HIV-1 RNA had been undetectable, below 50 copies/mL. To be included, a participant needed positive CMV serology and a CD4+ T cell count above 400 cells/uL. Before stimulation, PBMCs were isolated using density centrifugation and depleted of CD8+ T cells. Stimulation of CD8-depleted PBMCs was carried out for roughly 19 hours with anti-CD28/CD49d costimulation, CD40-blocking antibody and enfuvirtide, to prevent new infections. Cell sorting was done on a Beckman Coulter MoFlo Legacy or XDP sorter, and dead cells were excluded with propidium iodide. The QIAamp DNA Mini Kit was used for genomic DNA extraction from samples above one million cells, and the Quick-DNA Microprep Kit was used otherwise.

The immunoSEQ hsTCRB assay version 4, run in survey mode, was used to sequence TCRbeta repertoires from genomic DNA. For TCRbeta sequencing, genomic DNA was diluted to approximately 10 ng/uL, with up to 1 ug used per sample. The authors processed their data as follows. Analysis of the TCRbeta data was done in ImmunoSeq Analyzer 3.0, and diversity was computed on productive nucleotide rearrangements. Using the Immunarch R package, lower-bound TCR diversity was estimated with the improved Chao index and clonality was estimated with the Gini coefficient. Different nucleotide rearrangements encoding the same CDR3beta amino acid sequence were treated as distinct clonotypes. TCRbeta sequences significantly enriched in antigen-responding cells relative to anti-CD3/anti-CD28-activated cells were identified by differential abundance analysis. Using predicted peptide-MHC specificity as the basis, GLIPH2 grouped TCRs into clusters, both for each participant individually and for the merged data sets that combined participants. TCRdb re-hosts the immuneACCESS table, in-frame sequences only. Its copies lack some clones; in the studies checked, an unresolved V gene accounts for under half of them, and the cause for the rest is not known. For V, J and clone size, that table is used; D and trimming come from the DNA. The sample contains roughly 34,000 clones, 80% to 90% of them found a single time. The ten largest clonotypes hold about 0.83% of the sample.

Here the chain combines TRBV9 and TRBJ2-7; a confident D gene designation cannot be given. This clonotype was sampled from an adult man with HIV who was CMV-seropositive. Sequenced material: CD4+ T cells sorted from PBMCs after roughly 20-hour stimulation, taken from a patient who received antiretroviral therapy. The cell subset or site tag for this specimen amounts to: CD40L-CD69- CD45RO-high memory CD4 T cells not responding to CMV lysate. In nucleotides, the sequence is TGTGCCAGCAGCGTATCGGCCAGCTCCTACGAGCAGTACTTC. It codes for CASSVSASSYEQYF.